Shown below are 16 T cell receptor beta chains from a single sample sequenced in a study of shared clonotypes between healthy human individuals. Sequencing used immunoSEQ multiplex PCR; TCRdb keeps in-frame clones, though not all of them. The sample contains about 2,200,000 clones, 85% to 95% of which appear only once. Positively selected for CCR7, the CD45RO-negative cells used as naive CD8 cells excluded terminally differentiated effector memory CD45RA+ cells. The sequenced material came from naive CD8+ T cells from PBMCs. The receptors come from a man aged 18 to 30 in good health. Some clones in this sample may be carry-over from other donors' samples.

This clone was counted once. This rearrangement joins TRBV5-1 to TRBJ2-5; the match to TRBD1 covers 9 bases. The J call may be wrong; the DNA end is better matched by TRBJ2-7. CDR3 length: 19 amino acids. Germline V gives CDR1 SGHRS, CDR2 YFSETQ. CDR3 region: CASRPSGTGRKTVPYEQYF. The CDR3 bases are TGCGCCAGCAGGCCCTCCGGGACAGGGCGAAAGACTGTCCCCTACGAGCAGTACTTC.

The chain has TRBV7-9 and TRBJ2-6; D is possibly TRBD1 or TRBD2 (6 bases each). The CDR3 is made up of 17 amino acids. V lost 3 bases, J lost 3 bases, and 15 bases lay in between. CDR1 is SEHNR and CDR2 is FQNEAQ in the germline V gene (reference sequence). CDR3 in amino acids: CASSFRGEFFGANVLTF. CDR3 bases: TGTGCCAGCAGCTTTAGGGGGGAATTCTTTGGGGCCAACGTCCTGACTTTC.

The gene calls are TRBV19 and TRBJ2-7, with D tentatively TRBD1 (5 bases). Germline V gives CDR1 LNHDA, CDR2 SQIVND (reference sequence). The germline V and J ends were trimmed by 4 bases and 3 bases, with 13 bases remaining between them. The CDR3 has 14 residues. Here the CDR3 reads CASSKTDLDYEQYF. The CDR3 DNA sequence: TGTGCCAGTAGTAAGACAGATCTTGACTACGAGCAGTACTTC.

The rearrangement links TRBV30 to TRBJ1-2; a weak D match, TRBD1 (6 bases). V dropped 2 bases and J dropped 10 bases, with 11 bases sitting between them. CDR1 is GTSNPN and CDR2 is SVGIG in the germline V gene (reference sequence). The CDR3 totals 11 residues. In nucleotides, the CDR3 is TGTGCCTGGAGTCCCGGACAGAACTACACCTTC. Translation gives CAWSPGQNYTF.

As concerns this clone: Other DNA sequences in this sample translate to the same CDR3. The genes are TRBV27 and TRBJ1-1; D gene ambiguous. Germline values: CDR1 MNHEY, CDR2 SMNVEV (reference sequence). CDR3 length: 13 amino acids. V was shortened by 3 bases and J by 2 bases, with 7 bases between the two germline ends. The CDR3 nucleotides read TGTGCCAGCAGTTTTGACGTTAACACTGAAGCTTTCTTT. Its protein product is CASSFDVNTEAFF.

This chain uses TRBV27 with TRBJ2-7; 7 nucleotides align to TRBD1. The CDR3 is 16 residues long. Unmatched junction bases numbered 12, after V lost 5 bases and J lost 2 bases. CDR1 is MNHEY, CDR2 SMNVEV, per germline (reference sequence). The CDR3 sequence is CASSTSAGTVPYEQYF. Here the CDR3 DNA reads TGTGCCAGCAGTACATCAGCCGGGACAGTGCCCTACGAGCAGTACTTC.

The chain combines TRBV7-9 with TRBJ2-1; a possible D gene is TRBD2 (5 bases). The CDR3 totals 12 residues. V lost 5 bases and J 14 bases, leaving 16 bases between the germline ends. Germline CDR1 reads SEHNR; CDR2 reads FQNEAQ (reference sequence). CDR3: CASSLPGMPEFF. CDR3 in DNA: TGTGCCAGCAGCCTACCGGGGATGCCTGAGTTCTTC.

This clone is a singleton in its sample. The gene calls are TRBV27 and TRBJ1-2; tentatively, D is TRBD1 (6 bases). The CDR3 covers 15 residues. Germline V gene data show CDR1 as MNHEY and CDR2 as SMNVEV (reference sequence). V shed 4 bases and J shed 7 bases, with 19 bases lying between them. This CDR3 reads CASSSLEGGPLGYTF. CDR3 sequence (DNA): TGTGCCAGCAGTTCTTTGGAGGGGGGCCCGCTTGGCTACACCTTC.

V gene TRBV2 combines with J gene TRBJ2-1, with D unresolved. V gave up 4 bases and J gave up 5 bases, with 3 bases separating them. The germline CDR1 and CDR2 sequences are SNHLY and FYNNEI. CDR3 length: 11 residues. The CDR3 DNA sequence: TGTGCCAGCAGTGGGGACAATGAGCAGTTCTTC. It is translated as CASSGDNEQFF.

The V gene is TRBV7-9, the J gene TRBJ2-1; 7 nucleotides agree with TRBD1. Germline V gene data show CDR1 as SEHNR and CDR2 as FQNEAQ (reference sequence). Losses at the gene ends were 6 bases for V and 5 bases for J; bases not matched to a gene: 10. The CDR3 spans 15 residues. The CDR3 spells CASSLALGTDNEQFF. The CDR3 DNA reads TGTGCCAGCAGTCTCGCGCTTGGGACAGACAATGAGCAGTTCTTC.

This chain joins TRBV7-9 and TRBJ2-7; D is unclear. The V gene's germline CDR1 is SEHNR and CDR2 FQNEAQ (reference sequence). The CDR3 is 12 residues long. V gave up 5 bases and J gave up 3 bases, with 8 bases separating them. CDR3 sequence: CASSAFNYEQYF. The CDR3 coding sequence is TGTGCCAGCAGCGCGTTCAACTACGAGCAGTACTTC.

This chain connects TRBV28 to TRBJ1-5; D is possibly TRBD1 (5 bases). CDR1 MDHEN and CDR2 SYDVKM come from the germline V gene. V was shortened by 6 bases and J by 0 bases, with 24 bases between the two germline ends. There are 19 residues in the CDR3. This chain's CDR3 is CASSHPTGRATYSNQPQHF. As DNA, the CDR3 is TGTGCCAGCAGCCACCCTACAGGACGTGCAACATATAGCAATCAGCCCCAGCATTTT.

This clone turned up a few times. The chain recombines TRBV4-1 with TRBJ1-1; possible D gene TRBD1, 5 bases. Germline V gene data show CDR1 as MGHRA and CDR2 as YSYEKL. With 0 bases removed from V and 2 bases from J, the gap between germline ends came to 13 bases. This CDR3 spans 16 amino acids. CDR3 in amino acids: CASSQEGPLRNTEAFF. Written as DNA, the CDR3 is TGCGCCAGCAGCCAAGAGGGACCCTTGAGAAACACTGAAGCTTTCTTT.

The J gene is TRBJ1-5, the V gene TRBV28, with D unclear. V gave up 5 bases and J gave up 7 bases, with 18 bases separating them. The CDR3 runs to 15 residues. CDR1 is MDHEN and CDR2 is SYDVKM in the germline V gene. CDR3 DNA: TGTGCCAGCAGTCGTATGGTGGGTGGGCGACAGCCCCAGCATTTT. It translates to CASSRMVGGRQPQHF.

The V and J genes are TRBV7-8 and TRBJ1-3; the D is unclear. CDR1 and CDR2 from the germline V gene are SGHVS and FQNEAQ. V lost 7 bases, J lost 0 bases, and 13 bases lay in between. The length of the CDR3 is 15 residues. In DNA form, the CDR3 reads TGTGCCAGCACCCCGAGCGGGGACTCTGGAAACACCATATATTTT. This sequence encodes CASTPSGDSGNTIYF.

This chain uses TRBV10-3 with TRBJ2-2; TRBD2 agrees at 7 bases. CDR3 length: 15 residues. Trimming at V came to 8 bases and at J to 1 base, leaving 7 bases not matched to a gene. Germline V gene lookup returns CDR1 ENHRY and CDR2 SYGVKD. The CDR3 nucleotides read TGTGCCATCGGTAGTCTAGCGGAGAACACCGGGGAGCTGTTTTTT. Encoded protein: CAIGSLAENTGELFF.